This T cell receptor (beta chain) was profiled in a study of CD8 T cells in ankylosing spondylitis. The V and J ends lost 6 bases and 5 bases, in that order; junction bases with no gene match: 7. Germline loops: CDR1 MNHNS, CDR2 SASEGT. The CDR3 extends over 15 amino acids. TCRdb reprocessed the 5' RACE reads via MiXCR and lists one record per CDR3 protein. Counted here are some 130,000 distinct CDR3 sequences, about 7% occurring once; the ten biggest clones make up about an eighth. General study findings and limits: Clones that were linked to disease were CD8+ and were relatively rare in peripheral blood. Characteristic, it appeared, of ankylosing spondylitis blood was a TCR beta motif of 7 or 8 highly homologous variants.

This clonotype was observed at least ten times. Its antigen remains unknown. The genes are TRBV6-1 and TRBJ1-4; 9 bases line up with TRBD1. The sequenced sample was blood, either unsorted or a sorted T cell fraction (not recorded which). The receptor's source is a female donor with ankylosing spondylitis or in good health (not recorded which). The CDR3: CASRNLGQGNEKLFF. The CDR3 coding sequence is TGTGCCAGCAGGAATCTCGGACAGGGGAATGAAAAACTGTTTTTT.